The 10 T cell receptor beta chains below were found in one sample sequenced in a study of cytotoxic CD8 clonotypes in ibrutinib-treated CLL. Only in-frame clones appear in the TCRdb table, and some are missing; sequencing was by immunoSEQ multiplex PCR. The repertoire has under 300,000 clones, 70% of them found once; the top ten carry less than 20%. The source material was PBMCs, sampled after 24 months of ibrutinib treatment. These receptors all come from a human donor with chronic lymphocytic leukemia.

This chain joins TRBV4-2 and TRBJ2-6; 12 nucleotides line up with TRBD1. The germline CDR1 and CDR2 sequences are LGHNA and YNFKEQ. The V and J ends lost 1 base and 4 bases, in that order; junction bases with no gene match: 8. The CDR3 length is 19 residues. The CDR3 DNA is TGTGCCAGCAGCCAAGGCCGGGGACAGGGGGCGCTGGGGGCCAACGTCCTGACTTTC. This encodes CASSQGRGQGALGANVLTF.

The chain combines TRBV6-1 with TRBJ2-3; D not resolved. V gave up 2 bases and J gave up 5 bases, with 8 bases separating them. CDR1 is MNHNS, CDR2 SASEGT, per germline. The CDR3 has 13 residues. The CDR3 loop reads CASSELERDTQYF. The CDR3 nucleotides read TGTGCCAGCAGTGAATTAGAGCGAGATACGCAGTATTTT.

V and J are TRBV19 and TRBJ2-5; 7 bases align to TRBD1. With V trimmed by 5 bases and J by 5 bases, 5 bases remained unmatched. The CDR3 is 13 amino acids. Germline V gene data show CDR1 as LNHDA and CDR2 as SQIVND (reference sequence). The CDR3 loop reads CASSAQGMETQYF. The CDR3 DNA follows: TGTGCCAGTAGTGCACAGGGGATGGAGACCCAGTACTTC. The entire variable domain, with the rest obtained from reference TRBV19 and TRBJ2-5, is as follows: DGGITQSPKYLFRKEGQNVTLSCEQNLNHDAMYWYRQDPGQGLRLIYYSQIVNDFQKGDIAEGYSVSREKKESFPLTVTSAQKNPTAFYLCASSAQGMETQYFGPGTRLLVL.

The chain carries TRBV7-3 and TRBJ2-1; maybe TRBD2 (5 bases). Germline V gene sequence: CDR1 SGHTA, CDR2 FQGTGA. V lost 5 bases to trimming and J lost 8 bases, with 16 bases between them. This CDR3 is 14 amino acids long. CDR3 DNA sequence: TGTGCCAGCAGCCCCCGAGTGGGGAGCGATGAGCAGTTCTTC. It yields the protein CASSPRVGSDEQFF.

Here the CDR3 DNA reads TGTGCCAGCAGCTTAGGGATTACGGGGAGGAACACTGAAGCTTTCTTT. Encoded protein: CASSLGITGRNTEAFF. This chain joins TRBV11-2 and TRBJ1-1; D is unresolved. Germline CDR1 reads SGHAT; CDR2 reads FQNNGV. The ends were cut back, 1 base at V and 1 base at J, with 13 bases in the middle. The CDR3 has 16 residues.

J is TRBJ2-3 and V is TRBV11-2; 16 bases match TRBD2. Trimming took 5 bases from V and 4 from J; bases not matched to a gene: 6. Per the germline V gene, CDR1 is SGHAT and CDR2 is FQNNGV. The CDR3 contains 17 residues. As DNA, the CDR3 is TGTGCCAGCAGCCCCGGGACTAGCGGGAGGGTACCAGATACGCAGTATTTT. It encodes CASSPGTSGRVPDTQYF.

The rearrangement joins TRBV6-1 to TRBJ1-3; D unresolved. CDR3 length: 14 amino acids. Germline lookup yields CDR1 MNHNS and CDR2 SASEGT. The V and J ends lost 3 bases and 4 bases respectively, with 10 bases between them. In DNA, the CDR3 is TGTGCCAGCAGTGAGCGGGTGTCAGGAAACACCATATATTTT. It translates to CASSERVSGNTIYF.

The chain combines TRBV7-9 with TRBJ1-2; 8 bases map to TRBD1. Per germline, CDR1 SEHNR and CDR2 FQNEAQ (reference sequence). This CDR3 has 13 amino acids. The junction had 5 bases not matched to a gene; V was cut back by 5 bases and J by 6 bases. The CDR3 DNA is TGTGCCAGCAGCCAAGACAGGGGCCATGGCTACACCTTC. Translating it yields CASSQDRGHGYTF.

The genes are TRBV5-4 and TRBJ1-2; D remains ambiguous. The CDR3 is 12 residues long. Trimming left V 4 bases short and J 7 bases short, with 11 bases between. Germline CDR1 and CDR2: SGHNT and YYREEE (reference sequence). The CDR3 is CASSRDKSGYTF. CDR3 bases: TGTGCCAGCAGCAGAGACAAGAGTGGCTACACCTTC.

The chain combines TRBV27 with TRBJ1-5; TRBD1 is a possible D gene (6 bases). V was pared by 5 bases and J by 4 bases, with 27 bases between. The CDR3 extends over 19 amino acids. The germline V gene has CDR1 MNHEY and CDR2 SMNVEV (reference sequence). This CDR3 reads CASSATGGAGTPPNQPQHF. In nucleotides, the CDR3 is TGTGCCAGCAGTGCAACGGGTGGGGCCGGGACACCCCCTAATCAGCCCCAGCATTTT.